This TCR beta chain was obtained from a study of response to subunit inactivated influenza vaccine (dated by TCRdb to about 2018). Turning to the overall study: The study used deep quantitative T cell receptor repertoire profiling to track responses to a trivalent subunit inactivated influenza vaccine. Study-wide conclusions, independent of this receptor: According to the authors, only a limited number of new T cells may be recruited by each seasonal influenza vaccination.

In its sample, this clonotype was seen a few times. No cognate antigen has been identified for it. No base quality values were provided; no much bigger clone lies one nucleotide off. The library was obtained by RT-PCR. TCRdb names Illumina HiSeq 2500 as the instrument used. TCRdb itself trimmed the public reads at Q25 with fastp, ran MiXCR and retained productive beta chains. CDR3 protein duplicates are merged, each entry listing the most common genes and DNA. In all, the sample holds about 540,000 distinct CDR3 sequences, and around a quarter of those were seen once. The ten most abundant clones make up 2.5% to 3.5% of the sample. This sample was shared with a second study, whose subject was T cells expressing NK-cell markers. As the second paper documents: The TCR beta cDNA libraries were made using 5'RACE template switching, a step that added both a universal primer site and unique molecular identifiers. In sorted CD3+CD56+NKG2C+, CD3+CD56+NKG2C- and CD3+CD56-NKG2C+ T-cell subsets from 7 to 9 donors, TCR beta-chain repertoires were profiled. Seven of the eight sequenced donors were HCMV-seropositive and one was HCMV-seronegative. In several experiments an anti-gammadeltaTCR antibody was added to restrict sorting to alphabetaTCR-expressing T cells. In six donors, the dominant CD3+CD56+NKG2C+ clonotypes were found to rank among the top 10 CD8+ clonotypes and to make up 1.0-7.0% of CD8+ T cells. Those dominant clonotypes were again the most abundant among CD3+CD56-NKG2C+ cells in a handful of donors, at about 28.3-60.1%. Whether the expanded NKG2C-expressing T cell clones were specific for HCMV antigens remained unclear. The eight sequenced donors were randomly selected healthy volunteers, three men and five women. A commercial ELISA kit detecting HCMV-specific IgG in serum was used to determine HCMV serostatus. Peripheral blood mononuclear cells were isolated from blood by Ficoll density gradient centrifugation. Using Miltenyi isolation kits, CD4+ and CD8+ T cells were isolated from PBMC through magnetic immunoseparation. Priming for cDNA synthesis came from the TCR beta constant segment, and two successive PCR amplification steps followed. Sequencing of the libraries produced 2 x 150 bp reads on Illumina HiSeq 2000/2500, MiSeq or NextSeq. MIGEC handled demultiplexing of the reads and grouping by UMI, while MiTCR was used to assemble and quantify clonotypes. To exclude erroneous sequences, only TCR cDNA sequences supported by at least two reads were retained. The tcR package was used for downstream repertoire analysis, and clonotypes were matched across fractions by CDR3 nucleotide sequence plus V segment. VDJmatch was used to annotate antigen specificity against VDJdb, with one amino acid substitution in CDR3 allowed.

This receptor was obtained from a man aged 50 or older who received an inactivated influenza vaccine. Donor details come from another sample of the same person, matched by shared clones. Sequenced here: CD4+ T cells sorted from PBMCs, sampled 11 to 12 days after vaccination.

The CDR3 reads CSARDLSSGGLAKNIQYF. In nucleotide form, the sequence is TGCAGTGCTAGAGATCTTTCTTCGGGGGGGCTAGCCAAAAACATTCAGTACTTC. The V and J segments used are TRBV20-1 and TRBJ2-4, with 8 bases in between that match TRBD2. Including cysteine and phenylalanine, the CDR3 has 18 amino acids. Kept here is only the CDR3 DNA, which spans 54 bases and is read in frame from base 1. Per the germline V gene (reference sequence), DFQATT is the CDR1 and SNEGSKA is the CDR2. Trimming takes 0 bases off V and 0 bases off J; junction bases not matched to a gene: 10.